The T cell receptor beta chain under discussion was sequenced for a study of technical replicates of blood from a handful of donors. Clones were read by immunoSEQ multiplex PCR, and TCRdb kept only the in-frame ones, dropping some. Seen here are roughly 68,000 clones, roughly nine tenths observed once, and the top ten hold roughly 4.7%. The CDR3 covers 15 residues. Germline CDR1 and CDR2: SGHVS and FNYEAQ. V dropped 4 bases and J dropped 3; count of bases not matched to a gene: 6. This receptor was taken from a human donor in good health. Some clones in this sample may be carry-over from other donors' samples. The chain carries TRBV7-6 and TRBJ2-1, with 7 positions matching TRBD2. The sequencing input was PBMCs. The CDR3 reads CASSSRSGVYNEQFF. CDR3 coding DNA: TGTGCCAGCAGCTCGCGGAGCGGGGTCTACAATGAGCAGTTCTTC.